A single TCR beta chain is shown here with its context. The Seattle patients, enrolled during active infection, were followed longitudinally. These data are taken from a study of blood T cell repertoires in COVID-19. The CDR3 runs 13 residues. V was trimmed by 4 bases and J by 3 bases, leaving 9 bases between them. CDR1 and CDR2 (germline): SGHAT, FQNNGV. TCRdb's table, derived via immunoSEQ multiplex PCR, lists solely in-frame clones and lacks some. The top ten hold about 10% of the sample, which has roughly 190,000 clones, 80% to 90% seen once. V and J are TRBV11-2 and TRBJ1-1; tentative D call: TRBD1 (6 bases). The sample consisted of peripheral blood. The sequence came from a woman aged 55-69 years with COVID-19, enrolled during active disease. The CDR3 spells CASSWTDYTEAFF. CDR3 sequence (DNA): TGTGCCAGCAGCTGGACAGATTACACTGAAGCTTTCTTT.